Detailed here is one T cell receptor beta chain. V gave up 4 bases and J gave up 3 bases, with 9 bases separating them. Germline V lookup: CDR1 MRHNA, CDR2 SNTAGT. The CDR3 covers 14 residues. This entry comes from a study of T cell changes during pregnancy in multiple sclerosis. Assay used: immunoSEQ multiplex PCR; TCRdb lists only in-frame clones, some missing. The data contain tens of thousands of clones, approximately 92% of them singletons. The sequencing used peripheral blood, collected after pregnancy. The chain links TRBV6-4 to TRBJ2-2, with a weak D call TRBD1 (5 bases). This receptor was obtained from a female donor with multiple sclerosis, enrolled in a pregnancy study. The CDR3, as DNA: TGTGCCAGCAGTGGAGAAGGGGACACCGGGGAGCTGTTTTTT. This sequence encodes CASSGEGDTGELFF.